Each of the 26 T cell receptor beta chains below was sequenced from the same sample in a study of blood T cells in healthy people across ages. PCR was performed a second time for about 7 to 11 cycles using a sample-barcoded 5' primer and a J-beta primer mix. TCRdb passed the 5' RACE reads through MiXCR, listing each CDR3 protein once. Of about 1.4 million distinct CDR3 sequences detected, approximately 59% appear once; the ten largest clones hold 6.7%. Source material: blood. The receptors stem from a man aged 18 to 29 in good health.

The genes are TRBV27 and TRBJ1-2; TRBD1 is a possible D gene (6 bases). Germline CDR1 and CDR2: MNHEY and SMNVEV (reference sequence). This CDR3 region has 14 residues. V gave up 0 bases and J gave up 6 bases, with 11 bases separating them. The DNA for the CDR3 is TGTGCCAGCAGTTTATCCGGGACAATCAATGGCTACACCTTC. Translation: CASSLSGTINGYTF.

The rearrangement links TRBV24-1 to TRBJ2-3; TRBD1 matches at 9 bases. Germline V gene lookup returns CDR1 KGHDR and CDR2 SFDVKD. The CDR3 runs 16 residues. The trim removed 3 bases at V and 5 bases at J, leaving 8 bases unmatched. The CDR3 DNA reads as TGTGCCACCAGTGATCCGTCGACAGGGGGTTTAGATACGCAGTATTTT. As protein: CATSDPSTGGLDTQYF.

This clonotype has a handful of counts. V and J are TRBV11-2 and TRBJ2-5; no firm D call. Per the germline V gene, CDR1 is SGHAT and CDR2 is FQNNGV. This CDR3 spans 14 amino acids. V was clipped by 5 bases and J by 1 base, with 11 bases between them. Here the CDR3 reads CASSPTRLQETQYF. CDR3 DNA sequence: TGTGCCAGCAGCCCCACGAGGCTCCAAGAGACCCAGTACTTC.

This clonotype was detected once. J is TRBJ2-7 and V is TRBV7-9; no firm D call. Germline V gene data show CDR1 as SEHNR and CDR2 as FQNEAQ (reference sequence). V was pared by 3 bases and J by 2 bases, with 11 bases between. The CDR3 covers 14 residues. CDR3 in DNA: TGTGCCAGCAGCTTGTCCCCTGACACCTACGAGCAGTACTTC. Residues: CASSLSPDTYEQYF.

CDR3 sequence: CATTLDLGYEKLFF. CDR3 coding DNA: TGCGCCACCACACTGGACCTCGGCTACGAAAAACTGTTTTTT. The chain uses TRBV4-1 and TRBJ1-4; D gene uncertain. V was pared by 10 bases and J by 8 bases, with 20 bases between. This CDR3 is 14 amino acids long. Germline loops: CDR1 MGHRA, CDR2 YSYEKL.

The CDR3 here is CSVDGGSDTYEQYF. Written as DNA, the CDR3 is TGCAGCGTTGACGGGGGAAGTGACACCTACGAGCAGTACTTC. The chain couples TRBV29-1 to TRBJ2-7; maybe TRBD2 (6 bases). V gave up 3 bases and J gave up 2 bases, with 14 bases separating them. Germline CDR1 and CDR2: SQVTM and ANQGSEA. This CDR3 is built from 14 residues.

The chain uses TRBV7-9 and TRBJ1-2; D perhaps matches TRBD1 (5 bases). CDR3 length: 15 amino acids. Germline V gene data show CDR1 as SEHNR and CDR2 as FQNEAQ (reference sequence). V was cut by 3 bases and J by 4 bases, with 15 bases left in between. The CDR3 sequence: CASSFTGAASYGYTF. The CDR3 DNA reads as TGTGCCAGCAGCTTCACCGGGGCCGCGAGCTATGGCTACACCTTC.

The rearrangement links TRBV24-1 to TRBJ2-1; 8 bases fit TRBD1. There are 15 residues in the CDR3. Germline V lookup: CDR1 KGHDR, CDR2 SFDVKD. V trimming: 3 bases; J trimming: 7 bases; junction bases outside the gene matches: 7. The CDR3 coding sequence is TGTGCCACCAGTGATCTCAAGACAGGGGTTAATGAGCAGTTCTTC. Encoded protein: CATSDLKTGVNEQFF.

CDR3: CASAVGNEQFF. The DNA of the CDR3 is TGTGCCAGCGCGGTAGGCAATGAGCAGTTCTTC. The rearrangement uses TRBV2 and TRBJ2-1; no definite D call. The CDR3 has 11 amino acids. V was trimmed by 8 bases and J by 6 bases, leaving 8 bases between them. Germline V gene data show CDR1 as SNHLY and CDR2 as FYNNEI.

Regarding this clonotype: One junction end does not reproduce the germline sequence, and a read error may be involved. This chain links TRBV9 with TRBJ2-3, with D possibly TRBD1 on 6 matching bases. The CDR3 runs to 15 residues. Germline CDR1 and CDR2: SGDLS and YYNGEE. This chain's CDR3 is CANSVVHGGPDTQYF. DNA of the CDR3: TGTGCCAACAGCGTAGTGCATGGGGGCCCAGATACGCAGTATTTT.

The rearrangement joins TRBV5-1 to TRBJ1-6, with D hard to call. V shed 0 bases and J shed 7 bases, with 11 bases lying between them. This CDR3 contains 15 residues. In germline, CDR1 is SGHRS, CDR2 YFSETQ. In nucleotides, the CDR3 is TGCGCCAGCAGCTTGGCCACCGGGAAGAATTCACCCCTCCACTTT. Its translation: CASSLATGKNSPLHF.

As for this clonotype: One end of the junction does not line up with germline, which may come from a read error. J is TRBJ2-3 and V is TRBV29-1; D may be TRBD1 or TRBD2 (5 bases each). The CDR3 runs 11 residues. Germline loops: CDR1 SQVTM, CDR2 ANQGSEA. The CDR3 here is CSAPRGDAQYF. The CDR3 coding sequence is TGCAGCGCCCCAAGGGGAGATGCGCAGTATTTT.

V and J are TRBV7-2 and TRBJ2-1; D might be TRBD1 or TRBD2, each matching 6 bases. CDR3 size: 16 residues. Trimming took off 5 bases at V and 7 bases at J, with 21 bases between the two ends. Per germline, CDR1 SGHTA and CDR2 FQGNSA. This chain's CDR3 is CASSPPRGDRWNEQFF. CDR3 coding DNA: TGTGCCAGCAGCCCTCCAAGGGGGGATAGATGGAATGAGCAGTTCTTC.

The chain links TRBV25-1 to TRBJ2-1; weak D call: TRBD2 (5 bases). The ends were cut back, 3 bases at V and 9 bases at J, with 9 bases in the middle. CDR1 is MGHDK, CDR2 SYGVNS, per germline. There are 12 residues in the CDR3. The CDR3 region is CASSDLAVEQFF. In DNA form, the CDR3 reads TGTGCCAGCAGTGACCTAGCTGTTGAGCAGTTCTTC.

The V gene is TRBV29-1, the J gene TRBJ2-1; D is ambiguous. The better agreement between TRBJ2-7 and the DNA end casts doubt on the J call. Per the germline V gene, CDR1 is SQVTM and CDR2 is ANQGSEA. The CDR3 is 14 amino acids. In DNA form, the CDR3 reads TGCAGCGTTGAATGGCCCAAGGCCTACAATGAGCAGTACTTC. Translating it yields CSVEWPKAYNEQYF.

The sample holds a few counts of this clonotype. V usage is TRBV3-1 and J usage is TRBJ1-2; D is perhaps TRBD1 (5 bases). V gave up 3 bases and J gave up 7 bases, with 21 bases separating them. Per germline, CDR1 LGHDT and CDR2 YNNKEL (reference sequence). There are 16 residues in the CDR3. The CDR3 bases are TGTGCCAGCAGCCAGCAACCCGAGGTCCGGGGACTTGGCTACACCTTC. It translates to CASSQQPEVRGLGYTF.

This clonotype was picked up a small number of times. J is TRBJ1-2 and V is TRBV4-3, with D perhaps matching TRBD1 (5 bases). The V end lost 0 bases, the J end lost 6 bases, and 11 bases lay between the germline ends. CDR3 length: 14 amino acids. Germline-derived CDR1 and CDR2 are LGHNA and YSLEER. This CDR3 reads CASSQEVAGHGYTF. For the CDR3, the DNA is TGCGCCAGCAGCCAAGAGGTGGCAGGGCATGGCTACACCTTC.

V usage is TRBV25-1 and J usage is TRBJ1-4, with D possibly matching TRBD1 (5 bases). This CDR3 is built from 14 residues. The germline V gene has CDR1 MGHDK and CDR2 SYGVNS. Trimming removed 0 bases at V and 8 bases at J, with 10 bases between. This CDR3 is CASSEYDSKEKLFF. CDR3 coding DNA: TGTGCCAGCAGTGAATATGACAGCAAGGAAAAACTGTTTTTT.

This clonotype was seen ten or more times. This sequence joins TRBV7-2 and TRBJ2-4, with unresolved D. In germline, CDR1 is SGHTA, CDR2 FQGNSA. This CDR3 is 14 amino acids long. Deletions cut 0 bases from V and 0 bases from J, with 3 bases between. The CDR3, as DNA: TGTGCCAGCAGCTTAGCGGAAGCCAAAAACATTCAGTACTTC. This codes for CASSLAEAKNIQYF.

This sequence joins TRBV2 and TRBJ2-7; TRBD2 matches 8 bases. Germline V CDR1 and CDR2: SNHLY, FYNNEI. V lost 6 bases and J lost 6; bases outside the gene matches: 10. CDR3 length: 14 residues. For the CDR3, the DNA is TGTGCCAGCAGCCGTGGGCGGGAGGTTGGCGAGCAGTACTTC. Protein product: CASSRGREVGEQYF.

This clonotype was picked up one time. A read error may account for a junction end that differs from germline. The rearrangement uses TRBV7-8 and TRBJ2-1; TRBD2 is a possible D gene (6 bases). Looked up from germline, CDR1 is SGHVS and CDR2 is FQNEAQ. This CDR3 is built from 15 residues. CDR3 residues: CARSSLRDSNNEQFF. CDR3 bases: TGTGCCCGCAGCTCCCTAAGGGACTCTAACAATGAGCAGTTCTTC.

This clonotype was recorded a few times. This chain uses TRBV4-1 with TRBJ1-5; D is possibly TRBD1 (6 bases). The CDR3 consists of 14 residues. Germline V gene lookup returns CDR1 MGHRA and CDR2 YSYEKL. V lost 5 bases to trimming and J lost 7 bases, with 15 bases between them. The CDR3 coding sequence is TGCGCCAGCAGCTACCGGGACACCGAGCAGCCCCAGCATTTT. Residues: CASSYRDTEQPQHF.

The rearrangement links TRBV12-3 or TRBV12-4 to TRBJ2-4; 9 positions match TRBD2. Near its end, the DNA agrees better with TRBJ2-7, so the J call may be wrong. The CDR3 loop spans 16 amino acids. Here the CDR3 reads CASSFEFAGGFYEQYF. DNA for the CDR3: TGTGCCAGCAGTTTTGAGTTTGCGGGGGGGTTCTACGAGCAGTACTTC.

This clonotype was seen a few times. The chain combines TRBV10-1 with TRBJ2-7; 7 nucleotides align to TRBD2. The J call may not be correct, given that the DNA end is closer to TRBJ2-5. Germline-derived CDR1 and CDR2 are WNHNN and SYGVQD (reference sequence). The CDR3 extends over 13 amino acids. The CDR3 DNA reads TGCGCCAGCAGTGCGGGACTACGGGAGACCCAGTACTTC. This codes for CASSAGLRETQYF.

V is TRBV6-5 and J is TRBJ1-1; no firm D call. There are 16 residues in the CDR3. Trimming removed 0 bases at V and 2 bases at J, with 13 bases between. Germline CDR1 is MNHEY and CDR2 is SVGAGI. The CDR3 DNA reads as TGTGCCAGCAGTTACTCGAAGTTCGATCCAAACACTGAAGCTTTCTTT. This gives the protein CASSYSKFDPNTEAFF.

This chain joins TRBV7-8 and TRBJ2-7, with TRBD1 matching 9 bases. The ends lost 5 bases at V and 2 bases at J; junction bases unmatched: 7. CDR1 and CDR2 (germline): SGHVS, FQNEAQ. This CDR3 contains 15 residues. The CDR3 spells CASSPRWDRAYEQYF. CDR3 nucleotide sequence: TGTGCCAGCAGCCCAAGGTGGGACAGGGCCTACGAGCAGTACTTC.